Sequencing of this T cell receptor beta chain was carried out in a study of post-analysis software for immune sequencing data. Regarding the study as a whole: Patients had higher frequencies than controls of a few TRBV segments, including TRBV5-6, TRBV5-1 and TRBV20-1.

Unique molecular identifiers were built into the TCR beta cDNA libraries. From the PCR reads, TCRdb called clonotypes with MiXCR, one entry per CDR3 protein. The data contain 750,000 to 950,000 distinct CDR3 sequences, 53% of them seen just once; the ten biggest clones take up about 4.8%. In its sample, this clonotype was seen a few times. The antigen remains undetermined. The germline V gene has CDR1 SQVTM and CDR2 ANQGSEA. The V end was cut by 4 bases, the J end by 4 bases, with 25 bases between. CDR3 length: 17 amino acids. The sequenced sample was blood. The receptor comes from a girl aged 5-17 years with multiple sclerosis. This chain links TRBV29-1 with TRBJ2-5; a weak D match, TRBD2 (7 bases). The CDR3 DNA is TGCAGCGTTGGGAAAAGGGGGGGCAGGGAGGTGCGAGAGACCCAGTACTTC. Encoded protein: CSVGKRGGREVRETQYF.